This TCR beta chain originates from a study of CD8+CD57+ T cells in acquired aplastic anemia. Study-wide background: An average of roughly 2.9 ug of DNA was obtained from sorted CD4+ and CD8+ cells. General observations from the study: A set of 25 to 35 CD8+ CDR3 sequences was shared between patients and controls, and these sequences appeared highly expressed in patients.

Using genomic DNA as the template, TCR beta VDJ and CDR3 profiling was carried out. One entry per CDR3 protein results from TCRdb running MiXCR on the reads. The data contain around 180,000 distinct CDR3 sequences, 45% to 60% of them singletons. Comment on this clonotype: Its antigen remains unknown.

Sequencing was done on patients that had shown CD8+CD57+ cell expansion by flow cytometry. Each of the patients presented with severe acquired aplastic anemia. Each patient gave a blood sample that was collected before any therapy had been received. The CDR3 covers 13 residues. Germline CDR1 and CDR2: SGHTA and FQGNSA. The V and J ends lost 5 bases and 8 bases respectively, with 13 bases between them. The source is a human donor with aplastic anemia. The chain uses TRBV7-2 and TRBJ1-3, with a possible D match to TRBD1 (5 bases). Sample: sorted CD4+, CD8+, or CD8+CD57+ T cells (not recorded which) from PBMCs. The CDR3 region is CASSGGVRDTIYF. The DNA for the CDR3 is TGTGCCAGCAGCGGGGGGGTGAGGGACACCATATATTTT.